There are a few counts of the clone carrying this TCR beta chain. Its antigen is still unknown. Barcoded TCR alpha and TCR beta cDNA libraries with UMIs came from 5'RACE using constant-segment primers. TCRdb re-derived calls from the 5' RACE reads in MiXCR, one entry per CDR3 protein. The sample includes 580,000 or so distinct CDR3 sequences, roughly a sixth seen only once; the top ten take just over 8%. The entry originates in a study of T-cell memory formation after mild COVID-19. Whole-study context: Among the donors, TCR clusters were largely specific to each donor. General study results and limits: Clones which contracted sat mainly in CM and EM if CD4+, and in EMRA if CD8+. Cross-reactive memory seemingly joined, as some responding clones were found in pre-infection memory.

CDR1 SGHVS and CDR2 FQNEAQ come from the germline V gene. V lost 1 base, J lost 2 bases, and 26 bases lay in between. This CDR3 has 21 residues. Sequenced material: PBMCs or a T cell subset sorted from them (not recorded which). This chain joins TRBV7-8 and TRBJ1-4, with D maybe TRBD1 (5 bases). The receptor's source is an adult woman who had mild COVID-19 (a few samples of this study predate the infection). Cell type and time point are not known. The CDR3: CASSLGRAYGSASSTNEKLFF. In DNA form, the CDR3 reads TGTGCCAGCAGCTTAGGCAGGGCTTACGGCTCTGCAAGTTCGACTAATGAAAAACTGTTTTTT.